These 15 T cell receptor beta chains came from one sample sequenced in a study of blood T cell repertoires in COVID-19. Data came from immunoSEQ multiplex PCR; TCRdb stores just in-frame clones and leaves some out. The sample includes approximately 150,000 clones, 84% of them seen just once. The sequenced sample consisted of PBMCs or T cells enriched from blood (not recorded which). The receptors here all came from a man in his forties or fifties in a cohort exposed to, infected with or recovered from COVID-19 (not recorded which).

The chain joins TRBV10-3 to TRBJ1-4; D is unclear. The CDR3 extends over 18 amino acids. CDR1 and CDR2 (germline): ENHRY, SYGVKD. V shed 11 bases and J shed 10 bases, with 35 bases lying between them. The CDR3 spells CAPPRLGRESLREGKLFF. The CDR3 region has the DNA TGTGCCCCCCCCCGACTGGGGAGGGAATCCCTCCGAGAGGGAAAACTGTTTTTT.

Details on this clone: At the DNA level, this CDR3 is encoded by other sequences in the same sample as well. The CDR3 DNA reads as TGCGCCAGCAGCCCCGGGACTGGAAACACTGAAGCTTTCTTT. This sequence encodes CASSPGTGNTEAFF. The chain joins TRBV5-1 to TRBJ1-1; a weak D match, TRBD1 (5 bases). The CDR3 covers 14 residues. Germline V gene sequence: CDR1 SGHRS, CDR2 YFSETQ. V was clipped by 4 bases and J by 2 bases, with 12 bases between them.

The chain uses TRBV27 and TRBJ2-3, with 7 bases matching TRBD2. This CDR3 comprises 17 residues. Germline CDR1 reads MNHEY; CDR2 reads SMNVEV (reference sequence). V lost 5 bases to trimming and J lost 5 bases; unmatched junction nucleotides: 16. CDR3 in DNA: TGTGCCAGCAGTAGGTATGCGGGAGTGGAGATTGGAGATACGCAGTATTTT. It is translated as CASSRYAGVEIGDTQYF.

The rearrangement links TRBV10-3 to TRBJ2-1, with TRBD2 identical over 13 bases. V gave up 3 bases and J gave up 9 bases; unmatched junction bases: 5. CDR1 ENHRY and CDR2 SYGVKD come from the germline V gene. The CDR3 loop spans 15 amino acids. CDR3 sequence: CAISDGTSGAGEQFF. DNA of the CDR3: TGTGCCATCAGTGATGGGACTAGCGGGGCGGGTGAGCAGTTCTTC.

This clone was counted between two and nine times. The J gene is TRBJ1-4, the V gene TRBV6-5; TRBD1 matches 9 bases. Germline assignment: CDR1 MNHEY and CDR2 SVGAGI. With 6 bases clipped from V and 4 bases from J, the junction kept 6 bases outside the gene matches. CDR3 length equals 15 residues. The CDR3 loop reads CASRAGTGHNEKLFF. CDR3 nucleotide sequence: TGTGCCAGCAGGGCCGGGACAGGGCATAATGAAAAACTGTTTTTT.

This sequence joins TRBV3-1 (or the pseudogene TRBV3-2) and TRBJ1-2; unclear D gene. Germline V gene data show CDR1 as LGHDT and CDR2 as YNNKEL (reference sequence). V lost 0 bases and J 4 bases, leaving 6 bases between the germline ends. This CDR3 contains 13 residues. The CDR3 DNA reads TGTGCCAGCAGCCAAGATGGCCCCTATGGCTACACCTTC. Its protein is CASSQDGPYGYTF.

This clone occurred a few times. This chain uses TRBV11-2 with TRBJ1-3; TRBD1 is a possible D gene (6 bases). Germline CDR1 is SGHAT and CDR2 is FQNNGV. The CDR3 is 15 amino acids. V lost 5 bases, J lost 8 bases, and 19 bases lay in between. The CDR3 reads CASSPGAGVVDTIYF. The CDR3 DNA reads TGTGCCAGCAGCCCCGGGGCAGGGGTTGTTGACACCATATATTTT.

The chain uses TRBV12-3 or TRBV12-4 and TRBJ2-3; the D gene is possibly TRBD2 (5 bases). The CDR3 covers 11 residues. The germline V and J ends were trimmed by 6 bases and 8 bases, with 9 bases remaining between them. As DNA, the CDR3 is TGTGCCAGCAGCCGCGAGGGTACGCAGTATTTT. Amino acid sequence: CASSREGTQYF.

The rearrangement uses TRBV9 and TRBJ2-6; maybe TRBD2 (6 bases). The CDR3 extends over 18 amino acids. Trimming removed 3 bases from V and 0 bases from J, with 16 bases in between. Germline values: CDR1 SGDLS, CDR2 YYNGEE. The CDR3 DNA reads TGTGCCAGCAGCGGGTTAGGAGGGGTCTTCTCTGGGGCCAACGTCCTGACTTTC. It encodes CASSGLGGVFSGANVLTF.

The genes are TRBV3-1 (or the pseudogene TRBV3-2) and TRBJ2-1; 10 bases match TRBD1. Germline CDR1 is LGHDT and CDR2 is YNNKEL (reference sequence). CDR3 length: 21 amino acids. Unmatched junction bases numbered 17, after V lost 3 bases and J lost 0 bases. CDR3 DNA sequence: TGTGCCAGCAGCCACACCCTTCGGGACAGGGGATCAGGTGGCTCCTACAATGAGCAGTTCTTC. Translation gives CASSHTLRDRGSGGSYNEQFF.

Comments on this clone: The identical CDR3 is also encoded by other nucleotide sequences in the sample. The CDR3 sequence is CASSEPGGGETQYF. The CDR3 DNA reads as TGTGCCAGCAGTGAGCCTGGGGGAGGAGAGACCCAGTACTTC. The J gene is TRBJ2-5, the V gene TRBV6-1; TRBD2 is a possible D gene (6 bases). The CDR3 extends over 14 amino acids. V gave up 3 bases and J gave up 4 bases, with 12 bases separating them. CDR1 is MNHNS, CDR2 SASEGT, per germline.

The rearrangement joins TRBV27 to TRBJ1-5; TRBD1 matches at 7 bases. From germline, CDR1 is MNHEY and CDR2 SMNVEV (reference sequence). The CDR3 length is 19 residues. J gave up 0 bases and V 7 bases, and 18 bases lay outside the gene matches. As DNA, the CDR3 is TGTGCCAGCATTCCCACCCCCCGGGACAGAGTTTATAGCAATCAGCCCCAGCATTTT. Amino acids: CASIPTPRDRVYSNQPQHF.

The chain has TRBV7-2 and TRBJ2-7, with 11 bases aligning to TRBD2. Losses at the gene ends were 5 bases for V and 1 base for J; bases not matched to a gene: 4. Germline CDR1 and CDR2: SGHTA and FQGNSA. The CDR3 consists of 15 residues. CDR3 loop: CASSAGLAESYEQYF. The DNA of the CDR3 is TGTGCCAGCAGCGCGGGACTAGCGGAATCCTACGAGCAGTACTTC.

The chain has TRBV4-1 and TRBJ2-7; 7 bases are a match to TRBD2. After removal of 1 base from V and 4 bases from J, the junction contained 7 bases not matched to a gene. CDR1 is MGHRA, CDR2 YSYEKL, per germline. This CDR3 is built from 15 residues. The CDR3 DNA sequence: TGCGCCAGCAGCCAAGCCGTGGCTAGCGGTTACGAGCAGTACTTC. As protein: CASSQAVASGYEQYF.

This chain uses TRBV6-4 with TRBJ2-2; TRBD2 aligns across 8 bases. The CDR3 is 15 amino acids. V lost 6 bases and J lost 1; bases outside the gene matches: 4. The germline V gene has CDR1 MRHNA and CDR2 SNTAGT. This CDR3 reads CASSPAGENTGELFF. In DNA, the CDR3 is TGTGCCAGCAGCCCAGCGGGGGAGAACACCGGGGAGCTGTTTTTT.